The 14 T cell receptor beta chains in this list originate from one sample, sequenced in a study of T cell therapy after organ transplantation. Profiling relied on immunoSEQ multiplex PCR, and the TCRdb table lists in-frame clones only, not all of them. This sample yields approximately 1,800 clones, of which around nine tenths are seen a single time; roughly 44% belongs to the top ten. These receptors have no known antigen. As to time point: 20-29 weeks after completion of therapy. The source was CD8+ T cells from blood, collected after autologous CMV-specific T cell therapy. The receptors originated from a human patient who had received a solid organ transplant and had CMV disease. Some T cells here may be from the graft donor.

This clone is a singleton in its sample. This CDR3 reads CASSYFGGDAEAFF. In nucleotides, the CDR3 is TGTGCCAGCAGTTACTTCGGGGGCGACGCTGAAGCTTTCTTT. The rearrangement links TRBV6-6 to TRBJ1-1, with D perhaps TRBD1 (6 bases). V dropped 1 base and J dropped 6 bases, with 12 bases sitting between them. This CDR3 region has 14 residues. Germline V gene lookup returns CDR1 MNHNY and CDR2 SVGAGI (reference sequence).

This chain links TRBV7-2 with TRBJ2-7, with 8 positions matching TRBD2. Germline assignment: CDR1 SGHTA and CDR2 FQGNSA. Unmatched junction bases numbered 10, after V lost 5 bases and J lost 4 bases. The CDR3 totals 15 residues. CDR3 amino acids: CASSKLLGTSYEQYF. The CDR3 region has the DNA TGTGCCAGCAGCAAACTTCTCGGGACTAGTTACGAGCAGTACTTC. The full variable domain, with the rest looked up from reference TRBV7-2 and TRBJ2-7, is GAGVSQSPSNKVTEKGKDVELRCDPISGHTALYWYRQSLGQGLEFLIYFQGNSAPDKSGLPSDRFSAERTGGSVSTLTIQRTQQEDSAVYLCASSKLLGTSYEQYFGPGTRLTVT.

The CDR3 nucleotides read TGTGCCAGCCGACCTTTGGACAGGGCCACAGATACGCAGTATTTT. Its translation: CASRPLDRATDTQYF. The chain employs TRBV7-8 and TRBJ2-3, with 8 bases that match TRBD1. This CDR3 has 15 amino acids. Trimming cost V 8 bases and J 2 bases; bases outside gene matches: 9. Germline V gene data show CDR1 as SGHVS and CDR2 as FQNEAQ.

This chain links TRBV4-1 with TRBJ1-1, with no clear D. V shed 1 base and J shed 2 bases, with 2 bases lying between them. CDR1 and CDR2 (germline): MGHRA, YSYEKL. This CDR3 is 12 amino acids long. The CDR3 DNA reads as TGCGCCAGCAGCCAAGGCAACACTGAAGCTTTCTTT. Protein sequence: CASSQGNTEAFF.

This clone was picked up a small number of times. V is TRBV4-2 and J is TRBJ2-6; no firm D call. The CDR3 covers 14 residues. V lost 8 bases and J lost 1, with 9 bases in between. The germline V gene has CDR1 LGHNA and CDR2 YNFKEQ. The CDR3 is CASFMGSGANVLTF. CDR3 bases: TGTGCCAGCTTTATGGGGTCTGGGGCCAACGTCCTGACTTTC.

This clone was seen a handful of times. This sequence joins TRBV6-6 and TRBJ1-1, with 8 bases fitting TRBD1. From germline, CDR1 is MNHNY and CDR2 SVGAGI (reference sequence). This CDR3 contains 15 residues. Trimming at V came to 8 bases and at J to 6 bases, leaving 14 bases not matched to a gene. The CDR3 reads CASLPSGQAQSEAFF. The CDR3 DNA reads TGTGCCAGCCTGCCATCGGGACAGGCGCAATCTGAAGCTTTCTTT.

The V and J genes are TRBV5-8 and TRBJ2-7; TRBD2 is a possible D gene (7 bases). V was cut by 3 bases and J by 3 bases, with 16 bases left in between. Germline lookup yields CDR1 SGHTS and CDR2 YDEGEE. The CDR3 spans 15 residues. CDR3 in amino acids: CASSWGRGKNYEQYF. DNA of the CDR3: TGTGCCAGCAGCTGGGGGAGGGGGAAGAACTACGAGCAGTACTTC.

This sequence joins TRBV5-4 and TRBJ2-3; D unclear. Trimming left V 3 bases short and J 4 bases short, with 12 bases between. The CDR3 has 14 amino acids. The germline V gene has CDR1 SGHNT and CDR2 YYREEE (reference sequence). This CDR3 is CASSYRSSPDTQYF. In nucleotides, the CDR3 is TGTGCCAGCAGCTATCGAAGCTCCCCAGATACGCAGTATTTT.

By frequency in the sample, this clone is large. In the same sample, other DNA sequences code for this CDR3. The V call is TRBV27, the J call TRBJ1-1; TRBD1 matches 8 bases. The CDR3 has 14 amino acids. CDR1 MNHEY and CDR2 SMNVEV come from the germline V gene (reference sequence). Trimming removed 3 bases from V and 5 bases from J; junction bases left unmatched: 5. The CDR3 DNA follows: TGTGCCAGCAGTTTCTCCGGGACAGGTACTGAAGCTTTCTTT. Translated: CASSFSGTGTEAFF.

This chain uses TRBV6-1 with TRBJ1-1, with 7 bases aligning to TRBD1. With V trimmed by 5 bases and J by 8 bases, 5 bases remained unmatched. The CDR3 consists of 12 residues. The germline V gene encodes CDR1 MNHNS and CDR2 SASEGT. The CDR3 DNA reads TGTGCCAGCAGTTCCTGGACAGGAGAAGCTTTCTTT. Protein: CASSSWTGEAFF.

A single count supports this clone. The V call is TRBV7-8, the J call TRBJ2-7; D call uncertain. CDR1 and CDR2 (germline): SGHVS, FQNEAQ. The CDR3 is 13 residues long. V was pared by 0 bases and J by 1 base, with 4 bases between. CDR3 region: CASSLAVSYEQYF. Here the CDR3 DNA reads TGTGCCAGCAGCTTAGCTGTGTCCTACGAGCAGTACTTC. Full variable domain (outside the CDR3, taken from reference TRBV7-8 and TRBJ2-7): GAGVSQSPRYKVAKRGQDVALRCDPISGHVSLFWYQQALGQGPEFLTYFQNEAQLDKSGLPSDRFFAERPEGSVSTLKIQRTQQEDSAVYLCASSLAVSYEQYFGPGTRLTVT.

This chain joins TRBV27 and TRBJ1-2; unclear D gene. The CDR3 has 14 amino acids. The V end was cut by 5 bases, the J end by 12 bases, with 22 bases between. Germline loops: CDR1 MNHEY, CDR2 SMNVEV (reference sequence). CDR3 residues: CASSPRVTSPDNTF. For the CDR3, the DNA is TGTGCCAGCAGTCCCCGGGTGACCTCACCTGATAACACCTTC.

The chain couples TRBV28 to TRBJ1-1; D remains ambiguous. Germline values: CDR1 MDHEN, CDR2 SYDVKM. CDR3 length equals 12 residues. Trimming took off 10 bases at V and 2 bases at J, with 11 bases between the two ends. CDR3 coding DNA: TGTGCCACTACCGACGGTAACACTGAAGCTTTCTTT. Amino acid sequence: CATTDGNTEAFF.

The chain uses TRBV4-1 and TRBJ2-1; the match to TRBD2 covers 12 bases. Germline V gives CDR1 MGHRA, CDR2 YSYEKL. V lost 4 bases and J lost 0; bases outside the gene matches: 7. The CDR3 consists of 18 residues. The CDR3 loop is CASSRLAGGPSSYNEQFF. The CDR3 DNA reads as TGCGCCAGCAGCCGTCTAGCGGGGGGGCCGAGCTCCTACAATGAGCAGTTCTTC.